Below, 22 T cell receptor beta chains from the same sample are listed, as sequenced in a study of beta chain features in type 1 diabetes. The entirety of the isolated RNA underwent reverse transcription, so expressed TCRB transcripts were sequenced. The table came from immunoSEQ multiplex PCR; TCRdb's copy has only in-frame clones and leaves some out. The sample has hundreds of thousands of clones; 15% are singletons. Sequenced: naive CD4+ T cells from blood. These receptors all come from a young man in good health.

The CDR3 loop reads CASSVSGSSRYEQYF. In nucleotides, the CDR3 is TGTGCCAGCAGCGTTAGCGGGAGTTCTCGCTACGAGCAGTACTTC. The chain carries TRBV9 and TRBJ2-7; 9 bases line up with TRBD2. CDR3 length: 15 amino acids. V shed 2 bases, J shed 3 bases, and the junction held 6 bases outside the gene matches. CDR1 and CDR2 (germline): SGDLS, YYNGEE.

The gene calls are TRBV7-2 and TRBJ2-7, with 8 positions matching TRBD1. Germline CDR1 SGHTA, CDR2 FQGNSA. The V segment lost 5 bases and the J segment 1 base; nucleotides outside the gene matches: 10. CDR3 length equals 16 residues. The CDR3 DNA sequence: TGTGCCAGCAGCCTAAGGACAGGGTATGGGTCCTACGAGCAGTACTTC. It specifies CASSLRTGYGSYEQYF.

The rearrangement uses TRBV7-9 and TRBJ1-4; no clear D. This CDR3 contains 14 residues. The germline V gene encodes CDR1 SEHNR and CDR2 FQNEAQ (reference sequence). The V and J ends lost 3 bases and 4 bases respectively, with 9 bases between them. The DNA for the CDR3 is TGTGCCAGCAGCTTCGGGCGGATTAATGAAAAACTGTTTTTT. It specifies CASSFGRINEKLFF. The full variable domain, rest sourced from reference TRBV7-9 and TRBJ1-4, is DTGVSQNPRHKITKRGQNVTFRCDPISEHNRLYWYRQTLGQGPEFLTYFQNEAQLEKSRLLSDRFSAERPKGSFSTLEIQRTEQGDSAMYLCASSFGRINEKLFFGSGTQLSVL.

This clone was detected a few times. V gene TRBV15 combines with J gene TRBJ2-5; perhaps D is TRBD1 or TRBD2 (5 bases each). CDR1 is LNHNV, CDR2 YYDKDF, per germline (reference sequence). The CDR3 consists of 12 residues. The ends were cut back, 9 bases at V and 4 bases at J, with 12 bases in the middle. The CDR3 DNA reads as TGTGCCACAGCACGGGGCCCAGAGACCCAGTACTTC. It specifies CATARGPETQYF.

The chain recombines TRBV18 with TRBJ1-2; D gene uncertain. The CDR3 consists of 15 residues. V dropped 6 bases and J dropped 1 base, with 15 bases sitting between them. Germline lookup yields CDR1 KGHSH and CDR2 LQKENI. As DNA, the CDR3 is TGTGCCAGCTCGTCCTGGACTGAAAATAACTATGGCTACACCTTC. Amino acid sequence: CASSSWTENNYGYTF.

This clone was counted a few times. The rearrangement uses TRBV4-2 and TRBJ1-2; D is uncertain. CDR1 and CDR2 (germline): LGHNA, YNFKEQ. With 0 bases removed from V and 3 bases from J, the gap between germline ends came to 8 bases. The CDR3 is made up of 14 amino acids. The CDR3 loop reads CASSQDREDYGYTF. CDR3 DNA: TGTGCCAGCAGCCAAGATCGAGAAGACTATGGCTACACCTTC.

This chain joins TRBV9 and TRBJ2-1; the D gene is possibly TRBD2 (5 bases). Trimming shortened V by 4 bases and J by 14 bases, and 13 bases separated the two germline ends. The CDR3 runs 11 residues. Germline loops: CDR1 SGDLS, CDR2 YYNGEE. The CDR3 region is CASSSGMREFF. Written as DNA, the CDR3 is TGTGCCAGCAGCTCCGGAATGAGGGAGTTCTTC.

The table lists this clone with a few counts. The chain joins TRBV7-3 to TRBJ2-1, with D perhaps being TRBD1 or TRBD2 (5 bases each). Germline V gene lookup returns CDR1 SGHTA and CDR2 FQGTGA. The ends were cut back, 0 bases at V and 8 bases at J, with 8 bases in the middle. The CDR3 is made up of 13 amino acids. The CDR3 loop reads CASSLTVGDEQFF. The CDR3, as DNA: TGTGCCAGCAGCTTAACCGTGGGGGATGAGCAGTTCTTC. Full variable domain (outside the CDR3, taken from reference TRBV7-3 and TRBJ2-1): GAGVSQTPSNKVTEKGKYVELRCDPISGHTALYWYRQSLGQGPEFLIYFQGTGAADDSGLPNDRFFAVRPEGSVSTLKIQRTERGDSAVYLCASSLTVGDEQFFGPGTRLTVL.

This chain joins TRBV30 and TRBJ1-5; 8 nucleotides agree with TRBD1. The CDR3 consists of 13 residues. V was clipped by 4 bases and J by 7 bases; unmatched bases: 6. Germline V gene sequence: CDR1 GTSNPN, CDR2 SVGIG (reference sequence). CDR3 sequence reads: CAWMGQVGQPQHF. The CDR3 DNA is TGTGCCTGGATGGGACAGGTCGGGCAGCCCCAGCATTTT.

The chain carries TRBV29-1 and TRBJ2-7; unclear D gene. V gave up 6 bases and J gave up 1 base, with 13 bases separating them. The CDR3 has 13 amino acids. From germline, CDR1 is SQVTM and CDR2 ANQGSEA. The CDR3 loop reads CSVTGRLSYEQYF. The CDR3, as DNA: TGCAGCGTCACCGGGCGCCTATCCTACGAGCAGTACTTC.

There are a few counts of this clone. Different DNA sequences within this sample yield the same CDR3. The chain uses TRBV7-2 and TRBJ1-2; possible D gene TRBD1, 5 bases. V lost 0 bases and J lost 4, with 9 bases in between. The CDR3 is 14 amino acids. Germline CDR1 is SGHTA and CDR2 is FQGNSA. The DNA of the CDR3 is TGTGCCAGCAGCTTAGCGAGAGGGACCTATGGCTACACCTTC. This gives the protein CASSLARGTYGYTF.

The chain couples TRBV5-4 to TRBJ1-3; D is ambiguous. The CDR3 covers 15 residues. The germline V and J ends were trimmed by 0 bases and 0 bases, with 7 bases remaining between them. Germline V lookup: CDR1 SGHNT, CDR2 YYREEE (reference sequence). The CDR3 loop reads CASSLEGSSGNTIYF. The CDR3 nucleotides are TGTGCCAGCAGCTTGGAGGGCAGCTCTGGAAACACCATATATTTT.

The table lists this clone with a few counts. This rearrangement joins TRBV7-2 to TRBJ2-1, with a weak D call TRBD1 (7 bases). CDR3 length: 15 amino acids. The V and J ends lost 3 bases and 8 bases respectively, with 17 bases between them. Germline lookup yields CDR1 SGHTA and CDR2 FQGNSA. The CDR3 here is CASSFRTGGVDEQFF. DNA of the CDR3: TGTGCCAGCAGCTTCCGGACAGGAGGGGTCGATGAGCAGTTCTTC.

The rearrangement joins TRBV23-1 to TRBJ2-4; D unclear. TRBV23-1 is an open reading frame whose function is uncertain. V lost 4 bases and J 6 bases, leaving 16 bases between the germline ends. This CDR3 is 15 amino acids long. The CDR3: CASSRSTAWGNIQYF. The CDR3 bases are TGCGCCAGCAGTCGCTCCACAGCATGGGGAAACATTCAGTACTTC.

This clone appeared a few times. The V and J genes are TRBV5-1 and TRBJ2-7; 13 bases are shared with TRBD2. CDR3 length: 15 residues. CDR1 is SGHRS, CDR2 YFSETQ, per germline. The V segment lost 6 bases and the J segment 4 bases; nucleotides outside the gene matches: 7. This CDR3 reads CASTQTSGRAYEQYF. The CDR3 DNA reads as TGCGCCAGCACCCAAACTAGCGGGAGGGCTTACGAGCAGTACTTC.

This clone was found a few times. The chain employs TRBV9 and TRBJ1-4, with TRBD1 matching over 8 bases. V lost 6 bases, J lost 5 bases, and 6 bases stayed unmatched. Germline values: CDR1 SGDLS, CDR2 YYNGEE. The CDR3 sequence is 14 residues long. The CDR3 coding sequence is TGTGCCAGCACCGGGGGACAGGCCAATGAAAAACTGTTTTTT. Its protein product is CASTGGQANEKLFF.

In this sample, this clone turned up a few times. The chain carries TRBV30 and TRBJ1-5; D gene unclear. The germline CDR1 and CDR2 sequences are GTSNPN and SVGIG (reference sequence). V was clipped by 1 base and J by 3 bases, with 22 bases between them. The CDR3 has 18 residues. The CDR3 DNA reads TGTGCCTGGAGTGGCCGGGCGCCTTCTAAACGGGACAATCAGCCCCAGCATTTT. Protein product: CAWSGRAPSKRDNQPQHF.

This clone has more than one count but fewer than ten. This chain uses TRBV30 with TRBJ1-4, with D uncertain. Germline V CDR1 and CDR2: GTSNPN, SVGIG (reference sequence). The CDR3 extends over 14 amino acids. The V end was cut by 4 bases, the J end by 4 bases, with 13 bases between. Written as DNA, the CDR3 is TGTGCCTGGAATAGTGGCGGTGGTAATGAAAAACTGTTTTTT. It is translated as CAWNSGGGNEKLFF.

The DNA for the CDR3 is TGTGCCAGCAGGGCCTCAGCGGGAGGTGTAGATACGCAGTATTTT. This encodes CASRASAGGVDTQYF. This chain connects TRBV5-4 to TRBJ2-3, with 9 bases that match TRBD2. The CDR3 spans 15 residues. Trimming at V came to 5 bases and at J to 5 bases, leaving 9 bases not matched to a gene. The V gene's germline CDR1 is SGHNT and CDR2 YYREEE (reference sequence). The whole variable domain, filled in from reference TRBV5-4 and TRBJ2-3, reads ETGVTQSPTHLIKTRGQQVTLRCSSQSGHNTVSWYQQALGQGPQFIFQYYREEENGRGNFPPRFSGLQFPNYSSELNVNALELDDSALYLCASRASAGGVDTQYFGPGTRLTVL.

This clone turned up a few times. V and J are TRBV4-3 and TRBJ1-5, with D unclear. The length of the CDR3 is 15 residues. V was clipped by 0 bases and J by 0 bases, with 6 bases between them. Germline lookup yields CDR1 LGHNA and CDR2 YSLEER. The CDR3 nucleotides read TGCGCCAGCAGCCAAGATCATGGTAGCAATCAGCCCCAGCATTTT. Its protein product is CASSQDHGSNQPQHF.

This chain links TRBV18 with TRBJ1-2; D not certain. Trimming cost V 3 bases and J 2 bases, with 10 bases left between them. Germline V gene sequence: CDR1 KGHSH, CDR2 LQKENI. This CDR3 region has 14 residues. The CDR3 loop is CASSPKGENYGYTF. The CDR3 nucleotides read TGTGCCAGCTCACCTAAGGGAGAAAACTATGGCTACACCTTC.

The CDR3 coding sequence is TGCAGCGTGGGGGACAGTTGGAGCAATCAGCCCCAGCATTTT. This encodes CSVGDSWSNQPQHF. This sequence joins TRBV29-1 and TRBJ1-5; TRBD1 matches 7 bases. V was clipped by 6 bases and J by 1 base; unmatched bases: 6. Germline V gene lookup returns CDR1 SQVTM and CDR2 ANQGSEA. CDR3 size: 14 residues.